Below are 31 T cell receptor beta chains sequenced from a single sample in a study of T cells in Graves' hyperthyroidism and ophthalmopathy. RNA transcripts were the template for amplifying TCR beta CDR3 regions. Researchers ran a first-round RT-PCR on the TCR CDR3 using the HTBI primer set. One entry per CDR3 protein results from TCRdb running MiXCR on the multiplex PCR reads. The table lists about 640,000 distinct CDR3 sequences, less than 25% of them singletons, with 30% to 40% in the top ten. Sequencing input: blood. These receptors originate from a man younger than 45 with Graves' ophthalmopathy.

In its sample, this clonotype was seen a few times. The gene calls are TRBV20-1 and TRBJ1-4; D is perhaps TRBD1 (5 bases). The CDR3 contains 13 residues. The germline gives CDR1 DFQATT, CDR2 SNEGSKA (reference sequence). Deletions cut 1 base from V and 6 bases from J, with 9 bases between. CDR3 sequence reads: CSARAGGDEKLFF. CDR3 bases: TGCAGTGCTAGAGCCGGGGGAGATGAAAAACTGTTTTTT.

This clonotype showed up many times. The J gene is TRBJ1-1, the V gene TRBV27; 10 positions match TRBD1. This CDR3 region has 13 residues. V shed 10 bases and J 1 base; nucleotides not matched to a gene: 3. Germline V CDR1 and CDR2: MNHEY, SMNVEV (reference sequence). CDR3 nucleotide sequence: TGTGCCACGCGGACAGGGGGGAACACTGAAGCTTTCTTT. It encodes CATRTGGNTEAFF.

The chain is built from TRBV2 and TRBJ2-5, with D possibly being TRBD1 (5 bases). The CDR3 consists of 15 residues. Trimming stripped 0 bases from V and 0 bases from J, with 8 bases between. CDR1 and CDR2 (germline): SNHLY, FYNNEI. CDR3 loop: CASSEAGHDQETQYF. In DNA, the CDR3 is TGTGCCAGCAGTGAAGCCGGACACGACCAAGAGACCCAGTACTTC.

This clonotype showed up just a few times. This chain joins TRBV12-3 or TRBV12-4 and TRBJ1-4; TRBD1 aligns across 9 bases. This CDR3 is built from 16 residues. Unmatched junction bases numbered 7, after V lost 4 bases and J lost 4 bases. The CDR3 reads CASSSQQGAVNEKLFF. As DNA, the CDR3 is TGTGCCAGCAGTTCCCAACAGGGGGCGGTTAATGAAAAACTGTTTTTT.

This clonotype occurred many times. The chain couples TRBV28 to TRBJ2-7; D is undetermined. Trimming removed 4 bases from V and 6 bases from J, with 7 bases in between. Germline loops: CDR1 MDHEN, CDR2 SYDVKM. The CDR3 consists of 11 residues. The CDR3 region is CASSSFGEQYF. The CDR3 nucleotides read TGTGCCAGCAGTTCGTTTGGCGAGCAGTACTTC.

This clonotype appeared many times. V usage is TRBV28 and J usage is TRBJ2-7, with D perhaps being TRBD1 or TRBD2 (6 bases each). The CDR3 sequence is 17 residues long. The germline V and J ends were trimmed by 6 bases and 0 bases, with 21 bases remaining between them. Germline assignment: CDR1 MDHEN and CDR2 SYDVKM. The CDR3 spells CASSRPQGRPYSYEQYF. CDR3 bases: TGTGCCAGCAGCAGGCCGCAGGGGAGGCCCTACTCCTACGAGCAGTACTTC.

This clonotype was recorded a few times. The chain recombines TRBV28 with TRBJ1-6; D not resolved. Germline lookup yields CDR1 MDHEN and CDR2 SYDVKM. Trimming cost V 3 bases and J 4 bases, with 10 bases left between them. This CDR3 is 15 amino acids long. CDR3 DNA sequence: TGTGCCAGCAGTTTGGAAAGCAAGTATAATTCACCCCTCCACTTT. Its protein product is CASSLESKYNSPLHF.

This clonotype has ten or more counts. The genes are TRBV11-2 and TRBJ2-3; perhaps TRBD2 as D (5 bases). Trimming took off 1 base at V and 0 bases at J, with 5 bases between the two ends. Germline loops: CDR1 SGHAT, CDR2 FQNNGV. This CDR3 comprises 14 residues. The CDR3 protein is CASSLGGSTDTQYF. The CDR3 region has the DNA TGTGCCAGCAGCTTAGGCGGGAGCACAGATACGCAGTATTTT.

The genes are TRBV5-1 and TRBJ2-3, with 9 bases aligning to TRBD1. CDR1 SGHRS and CDR2 YFSETQ come from the germline V gene. The CDR3 totals 16 residues. V shed 4 bases, J shed 5 bases, and the junction held 11 bases outside the gene matches. The CDR3 here is CASSLGQGWFGDTQYF. The CDR3 nucleotides read TGCGCCAGCAGCCTGGGACAGGGCTGGTTTGGAGATACGCAGTATTTT.

This chain joins TRBV20-1 and TRBJ1-2; no definite D call. CDR3 length equals 14 residues. CDR1 DFQATT and CDR2 SNEGSKA come from the germline V gene (reference sequence). The V end lost 3 bases, the J end lost 1 base, and 12 bases lay between the germline ends. In nucleotides, the CDR3 is TGCAGTGCTAGTTATCGGCAGCTTAACTATGGCTACACCTTC. Translating it yields CSASYRQLNYGYTF.

The chain links TRBV4-2 to TRBJ1-1; tentative D call: TRBD1 (5 bases). Germline V gene lookup returns CDR1 LGHNA and CDR2 YNFKEQ. V was pared by 0 bases and J by 10 bases, with 21 bases between. The CDR3 spans 16 residues. CDR3 coding DNA: TGTGCCAGCAGCCAAGAAGGGACTAACCCTTACTTGCTAGCTTTCTTT. This sequence encodes CASSQEGTNPYLLAFF.

This clonotype has a count of ten or more. The rearrangement links TRBV18 to TRBJ1-1, with D hard to call. Germline assignment: CDR1 KGHSH and CDR2 LQKENI. The V end was cut by 6 bases, the J end by 3 bases, with 11 bases between. The CDR3 consists of 13 residues. The CDR3: CASSPRHDTEAFF. The CDR3 nucleotides are TGTGCCAGCTCGCCGCGACACGACACTGAAGCTTTCTTT.

As regards this clonotype: A read error may be the cause here, since a much bigger clone is one base away. CDR3: CSAATGIQEAQYF. The CDR3 DNA follows: TGCAGTGCCGCGACAGGGATTCAAGAGGCCCAGTACTTC. The chain is built from TRBV20-1 and TRBJ2-5; 7 positions match TRBD1. CDR1 and CDR2 (germline): DFQATT, SNEGSKA (reference sequence). The CDR3 consists of 13 residues.

This clonotype was seen only a few times. This sequence joins TRBV2 and TRBJ2-3; 10 bases align to TRBD2. Germline lookup yields CDR1 SNHLY and CDR2 FYNNEI. The trim removed 7 bases at V and 4 bases at J, leaving 11 bases unmatched. The CDR3 runs to 16 residues. CDR3 nucleotide sequence: TGTGCCAGCATCGGACTAGCGGAAGGGGGGGCAGATACGCAGTATTTT. The encoded protein is CASIGLAEGGADTQYF.

This clonotype has ten or more counts. This chain joins TRBV7-3 and TRBJ2-3, with TRBD2 as a possible D gene (6 bases). Germline V gives CDR1 SGHTA, CDR2 FQGTGA. This CDR3 is 14 amino acids long. With 3 bases removed from V and 4 bases from J, the gap between germline ends came to 11 bases. CDR3 sequence: CASSLRGEADTQYF. The CDR3 coding sequence is TGTGCCAGCAGCTTGCGGGGAGAAGCAGATACGCAGTATTTT.

This clonotype was recorded at least ten times. This sequence joins TRBV3-1 and TRBJ1-1; 8 nucleotides line up with TRBD1. Losses at the gene ends were 9 bases for V and 1 base for J; bases not matched to a gene: 7. CDR1 and CDR2 from the germline V gene are LGHDT and YNNKEL (reference sequence). The CDR3 is made up of 14 amino acids. The CDR3 region has the DNA TGTGCCAGTAAGGGACAGGACAAGAACACTGAAGCTTTCTTT. Protein product: CASKGQDKNTEAFF.

This chain uses TRBV5-6 with TRBJ1-2, with 11 bases identical to TRBD1. The trim removed 2 bases at V and 6 bases at J, leaving 3 bases unmatched. From germline, CDR1 is SGHDT and CDR2 YYEEEE. The CDR3 loop spans 14 amino acids. CDR3 nucleotides: TGTGCCAGCAGCTTTGGGACAGGGGGAGATGGCTACACCTTC. Amino acids: CASSFGTGGDGYTF.

The genes are TRBV5-6 and TRBJ1-1; D unclear. The CDR3 contains 16 residues. Trimming stripped 7 bases from V and 2 bases from J, with 21 bases between. Germline V gene lookup returns CDR1 SGHDT and CDR2 YYEEEE. This CDR3 reads CASGHIYSEGNTEAFF. The CDR3 DNA is TGTGCCAGCGGCCATATCTACAGCGAAGGTAACACTGAAGCTTTCTTT.

This clonotype has more than one count but fewer than ten. This chain uses TRBV6-6 with TRBJ2-7, with 7 nucleotides matching TRBD1. The CDR3 sequence is 15 residues long. Germline V CDR1 and CDR2: MNHNY, SVGAGI (reference sequence). The V and J ends lost 2 bases and 1 base, in that order; junction bases with no gene match: 5. The CDR3 sequence is CASSYPDRNSYEQYF. CDR3 sequence (DNA): TGTGCCAGCAGTTACCCGGACAGGAATTCCTACGAGCAGTACTTC.

This chain joins TRBV27 and TRBJ1-1; no clear D gene. CDR1 and CDR2 from the germline V gene are MNHEY and SMNVEV (reference sequence). Trimming left V 5 bases short and J 4 bases short, with 5 bases between. CDR3 size: 11 residues. This chain's CDR3 is CASSEGTEAFF. DNA of the CDR3: TGTGCCAGCAGTGAGGGCACTGAAGCTTTCTTT.

This clonotype was seen more than once but under ten times. CDR3 amino acids: CASSRAAGGDTQYF. CDR3 DNA: TGTGCCAGTAGTCGGGCAGCCGGGGGAGATACGCAGTATTTT. The genes are TRBV19 and TRBJ2-3, with D tentatively TRBD2 (6 bases). The CDR3 spans 14 residues. From germline, CDR1 is LNHDA and CDR2 SQIVND (reference sequence). Trimming took off 5 bases at V and 5 bases at J, with 14 bases between the two ends.

Only a few counts were recorded for this clonotype. The chain carries TRBV9 and TRBJ2-7, with 7 nucleotides matching TRBD1. The ends lost 3 bases at V and 3 bases at J; junction bases unmatched: 9. CDR3 size: 15 residues. The germline V gene encodes CDR1 SGDLS and CDR2 YYNGEE. CDR3 amino acids: CASSARDSRIYEQYF. As DNA, the CDR3 is TGTGCCAGCAGCGCCCGGGACAGCCGCATCTACGAGCAGTACTTC.

This clonotype was counted a few times. The chain is built from TRBV5-1 and TRBJ2-1, with 13 bases aligning to TRBD2. V gave up 4 bases and J gave up 6 bases; unmatched junction bases: 7. The CDR3 has 16 residues. CDR1 and CDR2 from the germline V gene are SGHRS and YFSETQ. CDR3 in amino acids: CASSQQTSGRANEQFF. The DNA of the CDR3 is TGCGCCAGCAGCCAACAAACTAGCGGGAGGGCCAATGAGCAGTTCTTC.

The rearrangement links TRBV7-8 to TRBJ2-7; D is unresolved. The germline gives CDR1 SGHVS, CDR2 FQNEAQ. Trimming pared 3 bases from V and 5 bases from J, leaving 17 bases between. This CDR3 contains 15 residues. CDR3 coding DNA: TGTGCCAGCAGCTTCGACATTTCTAGTCTCAACGAGCAGTACTTC. Its protein is CASSFDISSLNEQYF.

The chain carries TRBV20-1 and TRBJ2-7; 9 nucleotides line up with TRBD2. The V and J ends lost 0 bases and 7 bases, in that order; junction bases with no gene match: 10. The germline V gene encodes CDR1 DFQATT and CDR2 SNEGSKA (reference sequence). The CDR3 is 15 amino acids. DNA of the CDR3: TGCAGTGCTAGAGATCTGGCGGGAGGGCGGGGAGAGCAGTACTTC. It translates to CSARDLAGGRGEQYF.

The rearrangement links TRBV2 to TRBJ2-2, with D perhaps being TRBD1 or TRBD2 (5 bases each). CDR1 is SNHLY and CDR2 is FYNNEI in the germline V gene. Trimming left V 4 bases short and J 0 bases short, with 18 bases between. There are 18 residues in the CDR3. The DNA for the CDR3 is TGTGCCAGCAGTGTGGGGGAAACGGGCGCCCCGAACACCGGGGAGCTGTTTTTT. Amino acid sequence: CASSVGETGAPNTGELFF.

DNA for the CDR3: TGTGCCAGCAGCACAACAGGAGTAGAGACCCAGTACTTC. Protein sequence: CASSTTGVETQYF. This sequence joins TRBV11-3 and TRBJ2-5, with D perhaps matching TRBD1 (5 bases). Germline loops: CDR1 SGHNT, CDR2 YENEEA. The CDR3 extends over 13 amino acids. Trimming shortened V by 5 bases and J by 4 bases, and 11 bases separated the two germline ends.

The table lists this clonotype with a few counts. The CDR3 region is CASSFDTHTEAFF. The CDR3 DNA sequence: TGTGCCAGCAGCTTTGACACCCACACTGAAGCTTTCTTT. The chain links TRBV5-4 to TRBJ1-1; unclear D gene. CDR3 length: 13 amino acids. In germline, CDR1 is SGHNT, CDR2 YYREEE (reference sequence). The V end lost 2 bases, the J end lost 3 bases, and 8 bases lay between the germline ends.

This chain joins TRBV20-1 and TRBJ2-7; 9 positions match TRBD1. The CDR3 is made up of 13 amino acids. V was pared by 4 bases and J by 4 bases, with 5 bases of the junction left unmatched. Germline V gives CDR1 DFQATT, CDR2 SNEGSKA (reference sequence). The CDR3: CSAIGQGQYEQYF. The CDR3 DNA follows: TGCAGTGCTATAGGACAGGGGCAGTACGAGCAGTACTTC.

The chain combines TRBV5-5 with TRBJ2-2, with D unclear. Germline values: CDR1 SGHKS, CDR2 YYEKEE (reference sequence). CDR3 size: 13 residues. Deletions cut 3 bases from V and 6 bases from J, with 9 bases between. Here the CDR3 DNA reads TGTGCCAGCAGCTGGGAAATCTCCGGGGAGCTGTTTTTT. It encodes CASSWEISGELFF. Full variable domain (rest looked up from reference TRBV5-5 and TRBJ2-2): DAGVTQSPTHLIKTRGQQVTLRCSPISGHKSVSWYQQVLGQGPQFIFQYYEKEERGRGNFPDRFSARQFPNYSSELNVNALLLGDSALYLCASSWEISGELFFGEGSRLTVL.

This clonotype was seen only a few times. The chain is built from TRBV20-1 and TRBJ2-7; 8 bases are shared with TRBD2. CDR3 size: 14 residues. V dropped 1 base and J dropped 9; count of bases not matched to a gene: 11. CDR1 is DFQATT, CDR2 SNEGSKA, per germline (reference sequence). CDR3 amino acids: CSARGAREDHRQYF. The CDR3 nucleotides are TGCAGTGCTAGAGGGGCGCGGGAGGATCACAGGCAGTACTTC.